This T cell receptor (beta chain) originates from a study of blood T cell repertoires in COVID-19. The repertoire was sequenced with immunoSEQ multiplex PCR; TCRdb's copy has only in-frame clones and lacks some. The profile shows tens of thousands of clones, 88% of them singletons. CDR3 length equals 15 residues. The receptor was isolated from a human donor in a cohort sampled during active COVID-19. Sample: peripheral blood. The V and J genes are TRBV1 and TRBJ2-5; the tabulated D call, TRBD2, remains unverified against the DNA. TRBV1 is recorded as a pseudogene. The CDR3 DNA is TGCACCAGCAGCCAAGGAGCGGGAGTGGGGGAGACCCAGTACTTC. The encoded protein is CTSSQGAGVGETQYF.